The 28 T cell receptor beta chains given below trace back to one sample, sequenced in a study of CD8 T cells in ankylosing spondylitis. TCRdb passed the 5' RACE reads through MiXCR, listing each CDR3 protein once. The data contain fewer than 200,000 distinct CDR3 sequences, 15% to 20% of them singletons. The sequencing sample was made of blood, either unsorted or a sorted T cell fraction (not recorded which). These receptors originate from a male donor with ankylosing spondylitis or in good health (not recorded which).

In its sample, this clonotype was seen a few times. The CDR3 loop reads CASRLGSAEGLETQYF. Written as DNA, the CDR3 is TGCGCCAGCAGACTTGGATCAGCGGAAGGTTTAGAGACCCAGTACTTC. The V call is TRBV5-1, the J call TRBJ2-5; possibly TRBD2 for D (5 bases). The CDR3 extends over 16 amino acids. The V gene lost 5 bases and the J gene lost 4 bases, with 21 bases spanning the gap. Per germline, CDR1 SGHRS and CDR2 YFSETQ.

This clonotype appeared many times. The rearrangement links TRBV20-1 to TRBJ2-3; 7 positions agree with TRBD2. After removal of 2 bases from V and 2 bases from J, the junction contained 10 bases not matched to a gene. Germline CDR1 is DFQATT and CDR2 is SNEGSKA (reference sequence). This CDR3 is 16 amino acids long. The CDR3 sequence: CSARPAPSGITDTQYF. In DNA, the CDR3 is TGCAGTGCTAGACCGGCGCCTAGCGGTATCACAGATACGCAGTATTTT.

This clonotype was recorded at least ten times. The genes are TRBV5-1 and TRBJ2-5; TRBD2 agrees at 8 bases. The V gene's germline CDR1 is SGHRS and CDR2 YFSETQ. The CDR3 has 14 amino acids. V dropped 0 bases and J dropped 4; count of bases not matched to a gene: 2. CDR3 nucleotide sequence: TGCGCCAGCAGCTTGGTCACTAGCGGAGAGACCCAGTACTTC. It translates to CASSLVTSGETQYF.

Ten or more counts support this clonotype. The chain is built from TRBV10-1 and TRBJ2-1, with D perhaps matching TRBD2 (5 bases). Germline CDR1 reads WNHNN; CDR2 reads SYGVQD (reference sequence). The CDR3 is 13 residues long. The V and J ends lost 0 bases and 9 bases respectively, with 9 bases between them. The CDR3 here is CASSESIEGEQFF. The CDR3 bases are TGCGCCAGCAGTGAGTCTATAGAGGGTGAGCAGTTCTTC.

This clonotype has a count of ten or more. The V call is TRBV12-3 or TRBV12-4, the J call TRBJ2-1; D perhaps matches TRBD2 (5 bases). The CDR3 is 16 amino acids. Between the trimmed V and J ends, which lost 4 bases and 2 bases, there was a span of 15 bases. The CDR3 sequence is CASSSPAGGTYNEQFF. The CDR3 nucleotides read TGTGCCAGCAGTTCCCCGGCGGGCGGTACCTACAATGAGCAGTTCTTC.

This clonotype was seen at least ten times. V and J are TRBV29-1 and TRBJ2-5; D is ambiguous. This CDR3 comprises 10 residues. Germline V gives CDR1 SQVTM, CDR2 ANQGSEA. V lost 5 bases and J lost 5, with 6 bases in between. The CDR3, as DNA: TGCAGCGTTTCCTGGGAGACCCAGTACTTC. Its translation is CSVSWETQYF.

This clonotype has ten or more counts. The genes are TRBV29-1 and TRBJ1-5; no definite D call. CDR3 length equals 13 residues. The V end was cut by 4 bases, the J end by 8 bases, with 15 bases between. Germline CDR1 is SQVTM and CDR2 is ANQGSEA. The CDR3 sequence: CSVVEGKGEPQHF. In DNA form, the CDR3 reads TGCAGCGTTGTGGAGGGAAAGGGTGAGCCCCAGCATTTT.

The V gene is TRBV27, the J gene TRBJ2-7, with D possibly being TRBD2 (6 bases). The CDR3 is made up of 13 amino acids. The germline V gene has CDR1 MNHEY and CDR2 SMNVEV (reference sequence). With 2 bases removed from V and 5 bases from J, the gap between germline ends came to 10 bases. The CDR3 loop is CASSLPGGDEQYF. The CDR3 region has the DNA TGTGCCAGCAGTTTACCCGGGGGAGACGAGCAGTACTTC.

This clonotype occurred a few times. The chain employs TRBV5-6 and TRBJ1-2; weak D call: TRBD1 (5 bases). CDR1 and CDR2 from the germline V gene are SGHDT and YYEEEE. There are 13 residues in the CDR3. The V end was cut by 0 bases, the J end by 6 bases, with 9 bases between. This CDR3 is CASSLARENGYTF. As DNA, the CDR3 is TGTGCCAGCAGCTTGGCCAGGGAAAATGGCTACACCTTC.

This clonotype showed up many times. The rearrangement uses TRBV5-1 and TRBJ2-5; no reliable D call. Trimming took 3 bases from V and 2 from J, leaving 5 bases between them. The CDR3 has 12 residues. Germline V lookup: CDR1 SGHRS, CDR2 YFSETQ. CDR3 amino acids: CASSYSQETQYF. CDR3 DNA: TGCGCCAGCAGCTACTCACAAGAGACCCAGTACTTC.

The chain couples TRBV29-1 to TRBJ2-3; 9 nucleotides align to TRBD1. V lost 5 bases and J lost 4; bases outside the gene matches: 22. In germline, CDR1 is SQVTM, CDR2 ANQGSEA. The CDR3 spans 19 residues. The CDR3 sequence is CSVHGFAGQGPGDADTQYF. As DNA, the CDR3 is TGCAGCGTTCATGGGTTCGCGGGACAGGGACCGGGGGACGCAGATACGCAGTATTTT.

This clonotype was observed many times. V usage is TRBV12-3 or TRBV12-4 and J usage is TRBJ2-2; D remains ambiguous. CDR3 length equals 14 residues. The V gene lost 2 bases and the J gene lost 4 bases, with 8 bases spanning the gap. In DNA, the CDR3 is TGTGCCAGCAGTTTAAATCAGCTCACCGGGGAGCTGTTTTTT. As protein: CASSLNQLTGELFF.

This clonotype was found a few times. V is TRBV28 and J is TRBJ2-5, with 11 bases that match TRBD2. This CDR3 is built from 15 residues. CDR1 is MDHEN and CDR2 is SYDVKM in the germline V gene. With 5 bases clipped from V and 8 bases from J, the junction kept 10 bases outside the gene matches. The CDR3 here is CASSTLTSGVDTQYF. The CDR3 coding sequence is TGTGCCAGCAGTACCCTGACTAGCGGGGTAGATACCCAGTACTTC.

This clonotype was seen ten or more times. This chain joins TRBV29-1 and TRBJ2-1; 13 positions match TRBD2. The CDR3 extends over 14 amino acids. J lost 7 bases, V lost 7 bases, and 7 bases had no gene match. Per the germline V gene, CDR1 is SQVTM and CDR2 is ANQGSEA. The CDR3 region is CSAAGLAGKNEQFF. CDR3 bases: TGCAGCGCAGCGGGACTAGCGGGAAAGAATGAGCAGTTCTTC.

This chain joins TRBV29-1 and TRBJ1-2; D is uncertain. Germline CDR1 and CDR2: SQVTM and ANQGSEA. The ends were cut back, 2 bases at V and 4 bases at J, with 8 bases in the middle. The CDR3 is 12 amino acids. CDR3 nucleotides: TGCAGCGTTGAAACTACAGTCTATGGCTACACCTTC. Its translation: CSVETTVYGYTF.

The chain uses TRBV10-1 and TRBJ2-2; TRBD2 agrees at 8 bases. The CDR3 is 14 residues long. Per germline, CDR1 WNHNN and CDR2 SYGVQD (reference sequence). Losses at the gene ends were 3 bases for V and 10 bases for J; bases not matched to a gene: 7. CDR3 protein: CASSDSGRPEELFF. CDR3 in DNA: TGCGCCAGCAGTGACAGCGGGAGACCGGAGGAGCTGTTTTTT.

The genes are TRBV28 and TRBJ2-7, with 10 positions matching TRBD2. Germline values: CDR1 MDHEN, CDR2 SYDVKM. The CDR3 spans 16 residues. V lost 3 bases and J lost 1; bases outside the gene matches: 6. The chain's CDR3 is CASSFPLAGDSYEQYF. CDR3 coding DNA: TGTGCCAGCAGTTTCCCTCTAGCGGGGGATTCCTACGAGCAGTACTTC.

This clonotype occurred many times. This rearrangement joins TRBV5-1 to TRBJ2-3; D is unclear. The CDR3 runs to 13 residues. Trimming stripped 0 bases from V and 2 bases from J, with 4 bases between. Germline lookup yields CDR1 SGHRS and CDR2 YFSETQ. CDR3 protein: CASSLEYTDTQYF. The CDR3 DNA is TGCGCCAGCAGCTTGGAATACACAGATACGCAGTATTTT.

Many counts were recorded for this clonotype. The rearrangement uses TRBV12-3 or TRBV12-4 and TRBJ2-3, with TRBD2 as a possible D gene (5 bases). The CDR3 loop spans 15 amino acids. With 4 bases removed from V and 5 bases from J, the gap between germline ends came to 16 bases. CDR3 bases: TGTGCCAGCAGTTCCCGCCTTCTGGCGGGAGATACGCAGTATTTT. Amino acid sequence: CASSSRLLAGDTQYF.

This clonotype was picked up a small number of times. The chain carries TRBV7-6 and TRBJ1-1; possible D gene TRBD1, 5 bases. The germline V gene has CDR1 SGHVS and CDR2 FNYEAQ. CDR3 length equals 14 residues. Trimming took off 7 bases at V and 0 bases at J, with 12 bases between the two ends. CDR3 amino acids: CASKEGRLNTEAFF. The DNA of the CDR3 is TGTGCCAGCAAGGAGGGGAGGTTGAACACTGAAGCTTTCTTT.

This clonotype was picked up a small number of times. J is TRBJ2-7 and V is TRBV7-8; TRBD2 matches 11 bases. CDR3 size: 15 residues. The germline gives CDR1 SGHVS, CDR2 FQNEAQ. The junction had 5 bases not matched to a gene; V was cut back by 5 bases and J by 2 bases. CDR3 sequence (DNA): TGTGCCAGCAGCCTGGGACTAGCGGCGGCCTACGAGCAGTACTTC. Protein: CASSLGLAAAYEQYF.

This clonotype appeared many times. V usage is TRBV28 and J usage is TRBJ2-1, with 10 bases aligning to TRBD1. Germline lookup yields CDR1 MDHEN and CDR2 SYDVKM. The CDR3 sequence is 15 residues long. The V gene end was trimmed by 4 bases and the J gene end by 2 bases; junction bases not matched to a gene: 2. The CDR3 nucleotides are TGTGCCAGCAGTTCCGGGACAGGGGCCTACAATGAGCAGTTCTTC. Its translation: CASSSGTGAYNEQFF.

This clonotype has at least ten counts. The chain uses TRBV6-5 and TRBJ1-2; perhaps TRBD1 as D (6 bases). Trimming stripped 2 bases from V and 7 bases from J, with 14 bases between. This CDR3 has 14 residues. The germline V gene encodes CDR1 MNHEY and CDR2 SVGAGI. The CDR3 DNA follows: TGTGCCAGCAGTTACGACGGACAGCGGACTGGCTACACCTTC. Encoded protein: CASSYDGQRTGYTF.

Ten or more counts support this clonotype. The chain combines TRBV29-1 with TRBJ1-4; 7 nucleotides agree with TRBD1. Germline loops: CDR1 SQVTM, CDR2 ANQGSEA. The trim removed 6 bases at V and 4 bases at J, leaving 5 bases unmatched. This CDR3 region has 13 residues. Here the CDR3 reads CSVAGTDNEKLFF. CDR3 sequence (DNA): TGCAGCGTGGCCGGGACAGATAATGAAAAACTGTTTTTT.

This chain uses TRBV10-3 with TRBJ2-7; 8 nucleotides line up with TRBD2. The germline V gene encodes CDR1 ENHRY and CDR2 SYGVKD. Losses at the gene ends were 0 bases for V and 3 bases for J; bases not matched to a gene: 19. The CDR3 is made up of 20 amino acids. The CDR3 loop is CAISESVLASGRPSGYEQYF. Written as DNA, the CDR3 is TGTGCCATCAGTGAGTCCGTTTTGGCTAGCGGGCGCCCTTCGGGCTACGAGCAGTACTTC.

This clonotype was detected only a few times. The chain carries TRBV5-1 and TRBJ1-2; the match to TRBD1 covers 7 bases. The CDR3 has 12 amino acids. Germline V gene sequence: CDR1 SGHRS, CDR2 YFSETQ. The V segment lost 4 bases and the J segment 5 bases; nucleotides outside the gene matches: 2. The CDR3 loop is CASSPGQYGYTF. CDR3 DNA: TGCGCCAGCAGCCCGGGACAGTATGGCTACACCTTC.

This chain joins TRBV5-8 and TRBJ1-1; unclear D gene. Trimming cost V 1 base and J 6 bases, with 16 bases left between them. This CDR3 region has 15 residues. Germline loops: CDR1 SGHTS, CDR2 YDEGEE. This CDR3 is CASSLRPGGYAEAFF. CDR3 DNA sequence: TGTGCCAGCAGCTTGCGACCCGGAGGGTATGCTGAAGCTTTCTTT. Combining the CDR3 with reference TRBV5-8 and TRBJ1-1 gives the whole variable domain EAGVTQSPTHLIKTRGQQATLRCSPISGHTSVYWYQQALGLGLQFLLWYDEGEERNRGNFPPRFSGRQFPNYSSELNVNALELEDSALYLCASSLRPGGYAEAFFGQGTRLTVV.

The chain recombines TRBV28 with TRBJ2-1, with D unresolved. V gave up 1 base and J gave up 8 bases, with 9 bases separating them. This CDR3 is 13 amino acids long. CDR1 and CDR2 from the germline V gene are MDHEN and SYDVKM. For the CDR3, the DNA is TGTGCCAGCAGTTTATCTAGTAGGTATGAGCAGTTCTTC. Its translation: CASSLSSRYEQFF.